A selection of T cell receptor beta chains follows, all from one sample in a study of cytomegalovirus exposure and HLA in healthy donors. Only in-frame clones appear in the TCRdb table, and some are missing; sequencing was by immunoSEQ multiplex PCR. Here the sample spans 50,000 or so clones, approximately 80% being singletons. The sequenced material came from PBMCs. These receptors were obtained from a female donor in good health and CMV-seronegative. Each CDR3 is given with its conserved first and last residue. Each record gives: clone size, D gene, J gene, CDR3 length, V gene, CDR3 protein, CDR3 DNA. A D gene is named only where the DNA matches it firmly. Clone size is not always given. Where it is, it says once, few, many or a class for expanded clones.

-	-	TRBJ2-3	16	TRBV5-1	CASSLGRGWLTDTQYF	TGCGCCAGCAGCTTGGGTCGGGGTTGGCTCACAGATACGCAGTATTTT
once	TRBD1	TRBJ1-5	16	TRBV28	CASTEGTALRNQPQHF	TGTGCCAGCACCGAAGGGACAGCCCTCCGCAATCAGCCCCAGCATTTT
-	-	TRBJ1-4	11	TRBV19	CASSTREKLFF	TGTGCCAGTAGTACGAGGGAAAAACTGTTTTTT
-	TRBD2	TRBJ2-5	15	TRBV27	CASSLSGTRVETQYF	TGTGCCAGCAGTCTATCCGGGACTAGGGTAGAGACCCAGTACTTC
-	TRBD2	TRBJ2-1	15	TRBV11-3	CASSYLAGGLNEQFF	TGTGCCAGCAGCTACCTAGCGGGAGGCTTGAATGAGCAGTTCTTC
-	-	TRBJ1-2	14	TRBV15	CATSRDRRSYGYTF	TGTGCCACCAGCAGAGACCGACGGAGCTATGGCTACACCTTC
few	-	TRBJ1-2	17	TRBV19	CASSIVGKGPSNYGYTF	TGTGCCAGTAGTATAGTCGGGAAGGGCCCATCTAACTATGGCTACACCTTC
few	-	TRBJ1-2	15	TRBV29-1	CSVSDGVWSADGYTF	TGCAGCGTTTCCGACGGAGTTTGGTCGGCCGATGGCTACACCTTC
few	TRBD2	TRBJ2-3	15	TRBV19	CASINSGRGGDTQYF	TGTGCCAGTATCAACAGCGGGAGAGGCGGAGATACGCAGTATTTT
-	-	TRBJ1-2	12	TRBV29-1	CSVQGPNYGYTF	TGCAGCGTCCAGGGGCCCAACTATGGCTACACCTTC
few	-	TRBJ2-7	13	TRBV2	CASSILRGDEQYF	TGTGCCAGCAGTATCCTTAGAGGCGACGAGCAGTACTTC
-	-	TRBJ1-2	15	TRBV6-6	CASSYGEAGNYGYTF	TGTGCCAGCAGTTACGGGGAAGCGGGGAACTATGGCTACACCTTC
-	-	TRBJ1-2	13	TRBV6-5	CASSEQGTYGYTF	TGTGCCAGCAGTGAACAGGGTACCTATGGCTACACCTTC
-	TRBD1	TRBJ1-2	15	TRBV28	CASSSRTGGDYGYTF	TGTGCCAGCAGTTCTCGGACAGGGGGTGACTATGGCTACACCTTC
-	-	TRBJ2-7	13	TRBV7-9	CASSPPGAYEQYF	TGTGCCAGCAGCCCTCCGGGGGCCTACGAGCAGTACTTC
-	-	TRBJ1-6	15	TRBV28	CASSFPGEGNSPLHF	TGTGCCAGCAGTTTTCCAGGGGAGGGTAATTCACCCCTCCACTTT
few	-	TRBJ2-5	13	TRBV11-2	CASRSTVRETQYF	TGTGCCAGCAGGTCGACAGTACGGGAGACCCAGTACTTC
-	-	TRBJ1-1	14	TRBV6-5	CASSSQLSNTEAFF	TGTGCCAGCAGTTCCCAACTGTCCAACACTGAAGCTTTCTTT
-	-	TRBJ1-6	12	TRBV14	CASSLSNSPLHF	TGTGCCAGCAGCCTATCGAATTCACCCCTCCACTTT
-	TRBD1	TRBJ2-1	14	TRBV6-1	CATIRDRINNEQFF	TGTGCCACCATCCGGGACAGGATAAACAATGAGCAGTTCTTC
-	TRBD2	TRBJ2-7	15	TRBV11-2	CASSLERGGSYEQYF	TGTGCCAGCAGCTTAGAACGGGGGGGCTCCTACGAGCAGTACTTC
-	-	TRBJ1-6	17	TRBV5-1	CASTSTPQGRGNSPLHF	TGCGCCAGCACTTCGACCCCACAGGGTAGGGGTAATTCCCCCCTCCACTTT
-	-	TRBJ2-7	14	TRBV5-4	CASSYGGGAYEQYF	TGTGCCAGCAGCTACGGCGGGGGCGCCTACGAGCAGTACTTC
-	-	TRBJ1-4	18	TRBV27	CASSLSLRGISTNEKLFF	TGTGCCAGCAGTTTAAGTCTTCGAGGCATTTCAACTAATGAAAAACTGTTTTTT
-	-	TRBJ2-5	12	TRBV7-6	CASSSRQETQYF	TGTGCCAGCAGCTCGCGTCAAGAGACCCAGTACTTC
once	TRBD2	TRBJ2-5	18	TRBV6-1	CASSEAGQWTSEAETQYF	TGTGCCAGCAGTGAAGCTGGACAGTGGACTAGCGAGGCGGAGACCCAGTACTTC
-	-	TRBJ1-5	14	TRBV13	CASSQGGAAQPQHF	TGTGCCAGCAGCCAAGGCGGGGCCGCCCAGCCCCAGCATTTT
-	-	TRBJ2-7	14	TRBV7-2	CASSLIPGSNEQYF	TGTGCCAGCAGCCTTATTCCGGGTTCGAACGAGCAGTACTTC
-	-	TRBJ2-5	14	TRBV7-2	CASSLTLAAETQYF	TGTGCCAGCAGCTTAACCCTAGCTGCAGAGACCCAGTACTTC
-	TRBD1	TRBJ1-1	13	TRBV15	CAAQGEQGTEAFF	TGTGCCGCCCAGGGGGAACAGGGCACTGAAGCTTTCTTT
few	-	TRBJ1-2	13	TRBV27	CASSPRQLSGYTF	TGTGCCAGCAGTCCCCGACAGCTATCTGGCTACACCTTC
-	TRBD1	TRBJ1-2	13	TRBV29-1	CSVGGGQGYGYTF	TGCAGCGTTGGAGGTGGACAGGGGTATGGCTACACCTTC
-	TRBD2	TRBJ2-7	14	TRBV25-1	CASTTSGKPYEQYF	TGTGCCAGTACCACTAGCGGGAAGCCCTACGAGCAGTACTTC
few	TRBD1	TRBJ1-1	17	TRBV27	CASSLSFRQGKLTEAFF	TGTGCCAGCAGTTTATCCTTTCGACAGGGGAAGTTGACTGAAGCTTTCTTT
medium-sized	TRBD1	TRBJ2-2	17	TRBV4-3	CASSQDWTGQSTGELFF	TGCGCCAGCAGCCAAGATTGGACGGGACAGAGCACCGGGGAGCTGTTTTTT
-	-	TRBJ2-3	14	TRBV6-1	CASQGYRGTDTQYF	TGTGCCAGTCAAGGATACAGGGGCACAGATACGCAGTATTTT
-	TRBD2	TRBJ2-5	16	TRBV15	CATSRGVAGAQETQYF	TGTGCCACCAGCAGAGGGGTAGCGGGGGCCCAAGAGACCCAGTACTTC
-	TRBD1	TRBJ2-2	13	TRBV6-5	CASSSQGAGELFF	TGTGCCAGCAGTAGTCAGGGGGCCGGGGAGCTGTTTTTT
-	-	TRBJ2-3	18	TRBV27	CASSLGSGVLTSTDTQYF	TGTGCCAGCAGTTTGGGTAGCGGCGTCTTAACTAGCACAGATACGCAGTATTTT
-	-	TRBJ1-4	16	TRBV14	CASSQELGRRNEKLFF	TGTGCCAGCAGCCAAGAGTTGGGCAGGCGAAATGAAAAACTGTTTTTT
-	-	TRBJ1-1	14	TRBV5-1	CASSLVAENTEAFF	TGCGCCAGCAGCTTGGTCGCAGAGAACACTGAAGCTTTCTTT
few	TRBD1	TRBJ2-1	16	TRBV9	CASSLVGTGVYNEQFF	TGTGCCAGCAGCCTCGTGGGGACAGGGGTATACAATGAGCAGTTCTTC
once	-	TRBJ1-6	15	TRBV4-1	CASSQGTGDNSPLHF	TGCGCCAGCAGCCAAGGAACAGGCGATAATTCACCCCTCCACTTT
few	TRBD1	TRBJ2-1	12	TRBV19	CASSTGGNEQFF	TGTGCCAGTTCAACAGGGGGGAATGAGCAGTTCTTC
-	-	TRBJ1-1	13	TRBV29-1	CSVAGGRNTEAFF	TGCAGCGTTGCGGGAGGGCGGAACACTGAAGCTTTCTTT
-	-	TRBJ1-6	16	TRBV6-6	CASSYGRGANNSPLHF	TGTGCCAGCAGTTACGGTCGCGGAGCAAATAATTCCCCCCTCCACTTT
-	TRBD2	TRBJ2-5	18	TRBV7-9	CASSSQGLAGGPGETQYF	TGTGCCAGCAGCTCGCAGGGACTAGCGGGGGGGCCTGGTGAGACCCAGTACTTC
-	-	TRBJ1-1	14	TRBV6-5	CASSSPGLNTEAFF	TGTGCCAGCAGTTCGCCAGGGCTGAACACTGAAGCTTTCTTT
-	-	TRBJ2-5	15	TRBV28	CASSTYRVQQETQYF	TGTGCCAGCAGCACCTACAGGGTACAACAAGAGACCCAGTACTTC
-	-	TRBJ2-1	18	TRBV7-7	CASNSPTDPRWPYNEQFF	TGTGCCAGCAACTCACCTACCGATCCCAGGTGGCCCTACAATGAGCAGTTCTTC